Listed below are T cell receptor beta chains from one sample, sequenced in a study of CDR3 diversity in severe acne. TCRdb reprocessed the PCR reads via MiXCR and lists one record per CDR3 protein. The repertoire holds over 85,000 distinct CDR3 sequences, with roughly half as singletons. Sequenced input: blood. Receptors were obtained from a male donor with acne. Each CDR3 is given with its conserved first and last residue. D genes are given only for firm matches. The size of a clone is reported for some rows only, either as once, few or many, or as a class for expanded clones.

D: NA
size: NA
J: TRBJ2-6
V: TRBV24-1
CDR3: CATSGMSGANVLTF
DNA: TGTGCCACCAGTGGGATGTCTGGGGCCAACGTCCTGACTTTC

D: NA
size: many
J: TRBJ2-5
V: TRBV4-1
CDR3: CASSQASGMETQYF
DNA: TGCGCCAGCAGCCAAGCGTCGGGAATGGAGACCCAGTACTTC

D: NA
size: NA
J: TRBJ2-3
V: TRBV24-1
CDR3: CATSAEGSSTDTQYF
DNA: TGTGCCACCAGTGCTGAGGGGAGCAGCACAGATACGCAGTATTTT

D: TRBD2
size: NA
J: TRBJ2-3
V: TRBV10-3
CDR3: CASSPLTSGSSTDTQYF
DNA: TGTGCCAGCAGTCCGCTGACTAGCGGGAGCAGCACAGATACGCAGTATTTT

D: NA
size: NA
J: TRBJ1-2
V: TRBV7-8
CDR3: CASSLYRPTVLNYGYTF
DNA: TGTGCCAGCAGCTTATACCGTCCGACAGTACTTAACTATGGCTACACCTTC

D: NA
size: once
J: TRBJ2-6
V: TRBV2
CDR3: CASSSRGAGANVLTF
DNA: TGTGCCAGCAGCTCCAGGGGGGCTGGGGCCAACGTCCTGACTTTC

D: TRBD2
size: NA
J: TRBJ2-1
V: TRBV12-3/TRBV12-4
CDR3: CASSLGREEYNEQFF
DNA: TGTGCCAGCAGTTTAGGTCGGGAGGAATACAATGAGCAGTTCTTC

D: NA
size: many
J: TRBJ2-6
V: TRBV5-5
CDR3: CASRPPGANVLTF
DNA: TGTGCCAGCAGGCCTCCTGGGGCCAACGTCCTGACTTTC

D: TRBD1
size: NA
J: TRBJ2-2
V: TRBV29-1
CDR3: CSAESGDRVPGELFF
DNA: TGCAGCGCTGAGAGCGGGGACAGGGTGCCCGGGGAGCTGTTTTTT

D: NA
size: NA
J: TRBJ2-7
V: TRBV29-1
CDR3: CSVGTSKSYEQYF
DNA: TGCAGCGTCGGGACCTCGAAAAGCTACGAGCAGTACTTC

D: TRBD1
size: NA
J: TRBJ2-7
V: TRBV7-3
CDR3: CASSSPSGQNYEQYF
DNA: TGTGCCAGCAGCTCCCCCTCGGGACAGAACTACGAGCAGTACTTC

D: NA
size: NA
J: TRBJ2-7
V: TRBV28
CDR3: CASSSVGGGNEQYF
DNA: TGTGCCAGCAGTTCCGTGGGAGGGGGGAACGAGCAGTACTTC

D: NA
size: once
J: TRBJ1-1
V: TRBV25-1
CDR3: CASMRGGPGNTEAFF
DNA: TGTGCCAGCATGAGGGGGGGGCCGGGGAACACTGAAGCTTTCTTT

D: NA
size: many
J: TRBJ2-7
V: TRBV11-2
CDR3: CASSLEAGYEQYF
DNA: TGTGCCAGCAGCTTAGAGGCGGGCTACGAGCAGTACTTC

D: TRBD2
size: many
J: TRBJ2-7
V: TRBV7-6
CDR3: CASSLTSGSSNEQYF
DNA: TGTGCCAGCAGCCTGACTAGCGGGAGTTCCAACGAGCAGTACTTC